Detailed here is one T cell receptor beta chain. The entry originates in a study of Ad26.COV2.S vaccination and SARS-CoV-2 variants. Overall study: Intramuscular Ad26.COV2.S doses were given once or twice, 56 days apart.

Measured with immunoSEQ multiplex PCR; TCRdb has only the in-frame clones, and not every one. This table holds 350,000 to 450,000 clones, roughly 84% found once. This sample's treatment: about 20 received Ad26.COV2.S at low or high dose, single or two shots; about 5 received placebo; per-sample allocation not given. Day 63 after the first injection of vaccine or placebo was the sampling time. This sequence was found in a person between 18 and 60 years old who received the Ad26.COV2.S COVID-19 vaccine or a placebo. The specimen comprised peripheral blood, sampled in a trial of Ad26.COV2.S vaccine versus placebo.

CDR3 nucleotide sequence: TGTGCCAGCAGTTTGGGAGGACATTTGAACCCAAGATTACCCCAGCATTTT. Its translation: CASSLGGHLNPRLPQHF. V and J are TRBV28 and TRBJ1-5; D might be TRBD1 (5 bases). Per germline, CDR1 MDHEN and CDR2 SYDVKM. CDR3 size: 17 residues. Trimming pared 3 bases from V and 10 bases from J, leaving 25 bases between. Complete variable domain (other parts from reference TRBV28 and TRBJ1-5): DVKVTQSSRYLVKRTGEKVFLECVQDMDHENMFWYRQDPGLGLRLIYFSYDVKMKEKGDIPEGYSVSREKKERFSLILESASTNQTSMYLCASSLGGHLNPRLPQHFGDGTRLSIL.